This T cell receptor (beta chain) stems from a study of T cell repertoires in cytomegalovirus infection. This clonotype was observed many times. Germline V gives CDR1 SQVTM, CDR2 ANQGSEA. The CDR3 covers 12 residues. V lost 6 bases, J lost 4 bases, and 10 bases lay in between. TCRdb itself ran the reads through MiXCR, one entry per CDR3 protein. The profile covers 250,000 or so distinct CDR3 sequences, with less than 9.5% appearing a single time and about 14% taken by the ten largest. The clonotype comes from a human donor in good health (CMV status not recorded). Some clones in this sample may be carry-over from other donors' samples. Sequenced material: PBMCs. The V call is TRBV29-1, the J call TRBJ1-5, with D unclear. The CDR3 is CSVGQKNQPQHF. CDR3 nucleotides: TGCAGCGTCGGGCAGAAAAATCAGCCCCAGCATTTT.